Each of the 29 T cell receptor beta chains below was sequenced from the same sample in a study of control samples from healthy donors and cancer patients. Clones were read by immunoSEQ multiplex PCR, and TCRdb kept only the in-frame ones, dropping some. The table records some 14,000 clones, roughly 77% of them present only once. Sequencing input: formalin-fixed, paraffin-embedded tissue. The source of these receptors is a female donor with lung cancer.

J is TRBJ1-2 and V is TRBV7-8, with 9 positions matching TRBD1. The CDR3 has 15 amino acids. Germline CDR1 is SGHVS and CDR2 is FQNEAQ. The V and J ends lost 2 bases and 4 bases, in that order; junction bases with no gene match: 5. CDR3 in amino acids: CASSLYRGPGYGYTF. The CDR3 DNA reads TGTGCCAGCAGCTTATACAGGGGGCCAGGCTATGGCTACACCTTC.

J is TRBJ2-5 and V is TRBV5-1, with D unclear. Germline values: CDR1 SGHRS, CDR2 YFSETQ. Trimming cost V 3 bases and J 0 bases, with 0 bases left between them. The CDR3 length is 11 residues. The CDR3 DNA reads TGCGCCAGCAGCTACCAAGAGACCCAGTACTTC. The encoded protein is CASSYQETQYF.

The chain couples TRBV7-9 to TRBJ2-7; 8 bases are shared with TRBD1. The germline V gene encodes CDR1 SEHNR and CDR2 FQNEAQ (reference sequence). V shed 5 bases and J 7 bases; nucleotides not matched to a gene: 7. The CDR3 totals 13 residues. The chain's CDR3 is CASSQDRDREQYF. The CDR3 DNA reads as TGTGCCAGCAGCCAGGACAGGGACCGGGAGCAGTACTTC.

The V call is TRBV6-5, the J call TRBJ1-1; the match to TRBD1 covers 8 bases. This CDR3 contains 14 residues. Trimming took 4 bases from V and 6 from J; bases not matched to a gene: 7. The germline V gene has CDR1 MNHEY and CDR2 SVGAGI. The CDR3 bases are TGTGCCAGCAGTTCGGGACAGGCAAGCTCTGAAGCTTTCTTT. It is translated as CASSSGQASSEAFF.

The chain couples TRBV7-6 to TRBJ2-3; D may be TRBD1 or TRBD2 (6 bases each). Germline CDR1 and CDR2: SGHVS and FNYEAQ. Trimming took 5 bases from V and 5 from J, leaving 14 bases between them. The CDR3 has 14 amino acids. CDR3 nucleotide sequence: TGTGCCAGCAGCCATGGGGGGCTTGGAGATACGCAGTATTTT. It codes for CASSHGGLGDTQYF.

CDR3 in DNA: TGTGCCAGCTCAAGGGCCAACCGGGAGGAGCAGTTCTTC. This translates into CASSRANREEQFF. The genes are TRBV18 and TRBJ2-1, with a weak D call TRBD2 (6 bases). The V end was cut by 5 bases, the J end by 10 bases, with 15 bases between. There are 13 residues in the CDR3. CDR1 is KGHSH, CDR2 LQKENI, per germline.

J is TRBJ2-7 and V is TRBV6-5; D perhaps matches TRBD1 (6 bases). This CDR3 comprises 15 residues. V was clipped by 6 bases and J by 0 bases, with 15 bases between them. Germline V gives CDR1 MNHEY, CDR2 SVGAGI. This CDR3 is CASRITRQVSYEQYF. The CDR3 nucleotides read TGTGCCAGCAGGATCACCCGACAGGTCTCCTACGAGCAGTACTTC.

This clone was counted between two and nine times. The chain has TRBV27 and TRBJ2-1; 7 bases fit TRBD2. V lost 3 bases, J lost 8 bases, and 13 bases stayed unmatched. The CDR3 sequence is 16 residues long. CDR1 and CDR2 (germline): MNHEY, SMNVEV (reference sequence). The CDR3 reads CASSFQGGSVIYEQFF. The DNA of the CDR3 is TGTGCCAGCAGTTTTCAGGGCGGGAGCGTGATCTATGAGCAGTTCTTC.

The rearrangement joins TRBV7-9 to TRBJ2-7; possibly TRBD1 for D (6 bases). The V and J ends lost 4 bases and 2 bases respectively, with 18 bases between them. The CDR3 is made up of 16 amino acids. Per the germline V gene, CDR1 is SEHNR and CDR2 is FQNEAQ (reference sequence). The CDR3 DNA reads TGTGCCAGCAGCTCGACAGGCACCGACCGGACCTACGAGCAGTACTTC. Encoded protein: CASSSTGTDRTYEQYF.

Here the CDR3 DNA reads TGCAGTGCCCCCTCATCTGGCGAGCAGTTCTTC. Protein sequence: CSAPSSGEQFF. The rearrangement links TRBV20-1 to TRBJ2-1; D ambiguous. The CDR3 sequence is 11 residues long. V was shortened by 6 bases and J by 10 bases, with 13 bases between the two germline ends. The germline V gene encodes CDR1 DFQATT and CDR2 SNEGSKA (reference sequence).

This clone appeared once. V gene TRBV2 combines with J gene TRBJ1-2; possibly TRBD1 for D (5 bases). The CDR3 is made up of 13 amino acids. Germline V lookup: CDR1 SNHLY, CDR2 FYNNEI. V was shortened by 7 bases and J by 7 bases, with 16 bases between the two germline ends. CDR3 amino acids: CASKPRGAPGYTF. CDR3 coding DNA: TGTGCCAGCAAGCCCCGGGGCGCTCCTGGCTACACCTTC.

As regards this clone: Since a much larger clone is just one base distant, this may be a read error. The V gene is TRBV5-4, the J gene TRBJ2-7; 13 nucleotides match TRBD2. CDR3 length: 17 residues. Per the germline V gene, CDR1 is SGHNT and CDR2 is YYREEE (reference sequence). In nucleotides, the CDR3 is TGTGTCAGCAGCTCGAGACTAGCGGGAGGCGTCCTCTACGAGCAGTACTTC. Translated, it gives CVSSSRLAGGVLYEQYF.

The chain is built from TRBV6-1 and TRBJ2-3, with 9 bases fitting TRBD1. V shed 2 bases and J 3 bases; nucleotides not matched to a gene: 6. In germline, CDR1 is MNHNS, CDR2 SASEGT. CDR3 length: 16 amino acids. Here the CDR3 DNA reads TGTGCCAGCAGTGAAATCCCGGGACAGGGAACAGATACGCAGTATTTT. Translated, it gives CASSEIPGQGTDTQYF.

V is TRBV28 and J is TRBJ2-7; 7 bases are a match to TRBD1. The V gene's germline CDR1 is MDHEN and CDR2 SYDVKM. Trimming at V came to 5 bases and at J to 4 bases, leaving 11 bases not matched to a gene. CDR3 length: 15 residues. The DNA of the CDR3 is TGTGCCAGCAGTGCCCCGGGACAGAACTCTTACGAGCAGTACTTC. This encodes CASSAPGQNSYEQYF.

CDR3 region: CASSYSETDTQYF. The CDR3 coding sequence is TGTGCCAGCAGTTATTCGGAGACAGATACGCAGTATTTT. The chain uses TRBV6-2 or TRBV6-3 and TRBJ2-3; D is ambiguous. V gave up 3 bases and J gave up 3 bases, with 7 bases separating them. The CDR3 consists of 13 residues. CDR1 MNHEY and CDR2 SVGEGT come from the germline V gene.

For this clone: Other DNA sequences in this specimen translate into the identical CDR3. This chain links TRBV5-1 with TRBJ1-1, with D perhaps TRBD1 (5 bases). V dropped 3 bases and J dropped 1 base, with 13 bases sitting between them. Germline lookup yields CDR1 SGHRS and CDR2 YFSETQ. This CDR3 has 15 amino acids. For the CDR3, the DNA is TGCGCCAGCAGCTCGGGGACCTTGACGAACACTGAAGCTTTCTTT. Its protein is CASSSGTLTNTEAFF.

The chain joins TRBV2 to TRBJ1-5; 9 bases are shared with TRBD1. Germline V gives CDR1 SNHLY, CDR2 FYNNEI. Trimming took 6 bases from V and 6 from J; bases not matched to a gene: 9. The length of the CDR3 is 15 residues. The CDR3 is CASRGGQGPAQPQHF. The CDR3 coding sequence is TGTGCCAGCAGGGGAGGACAGGGGCCGGCTCAGCCCCAGCATTTT.

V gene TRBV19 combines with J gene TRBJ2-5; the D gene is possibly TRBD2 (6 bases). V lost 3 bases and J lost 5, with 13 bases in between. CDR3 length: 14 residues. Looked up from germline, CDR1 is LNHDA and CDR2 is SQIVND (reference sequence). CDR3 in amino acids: CASSIRAGIETQYF. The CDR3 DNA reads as TGTGCCAGTAGTATCAGGGCGGGGATTGAGACCCAGTACTTC.

The CDR3 loop is CASSQVNLVSTDTQYF. In nucleotides, the CDR3 is TGCGCCAGCAGCCAAGTCAATCTAGTGAGCACAGATACGCAGTATTTT. The chain couples TRBV4-1 to TRBJ2-3; no clear D gene. Germline V gene sequence: CDR1 MGHRA, CDR2 YSYEKL. The germline V and J ends were trimmed by 1 base and 0 bases, with 11 bases remaining between them. CDR3 length: 16 amino acids.

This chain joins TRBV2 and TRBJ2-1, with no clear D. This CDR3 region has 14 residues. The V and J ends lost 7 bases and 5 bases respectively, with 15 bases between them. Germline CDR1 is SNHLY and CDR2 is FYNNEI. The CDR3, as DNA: TGTGCCAGCATACCGCAAGCTTGGAACAATGAGCAGTTCTTC. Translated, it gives CASIPQAWNNEQFF.

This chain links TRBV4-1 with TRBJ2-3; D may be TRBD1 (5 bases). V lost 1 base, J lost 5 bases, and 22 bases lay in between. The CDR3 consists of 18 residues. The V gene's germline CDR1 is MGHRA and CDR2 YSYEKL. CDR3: CASSQVQKGLGVVDTQYF. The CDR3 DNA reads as TGCGCCAGCAGCCAAGTGCAAAAGGGGCTCGGCGTAGTAGATACGCAGTATTTT.

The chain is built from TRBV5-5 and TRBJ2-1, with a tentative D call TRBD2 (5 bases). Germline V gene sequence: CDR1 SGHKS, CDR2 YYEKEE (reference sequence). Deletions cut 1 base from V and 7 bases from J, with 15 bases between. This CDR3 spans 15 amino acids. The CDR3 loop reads CASSLWGAPRNEQFF. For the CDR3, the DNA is TGTGCCAGCAGCTTGTGGGGAGCCCCTAGGAATGAGCAGTTCTTC.

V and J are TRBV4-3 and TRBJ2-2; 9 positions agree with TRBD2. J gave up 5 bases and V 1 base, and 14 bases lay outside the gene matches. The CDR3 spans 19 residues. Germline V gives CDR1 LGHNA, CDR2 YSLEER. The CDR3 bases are TGCGCCAGCAGCCAAGTCAGTCCCCGAGCGGGGGGACAAACCGGGGAGCTGTTTTTT. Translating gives CASSQVSPRAGGQTGELFF.

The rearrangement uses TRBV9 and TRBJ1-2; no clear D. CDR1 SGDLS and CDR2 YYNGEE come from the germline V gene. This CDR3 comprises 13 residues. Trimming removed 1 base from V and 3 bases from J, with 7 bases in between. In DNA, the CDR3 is TGTGCCAGCAGCGTAAACAACGACTATGGCTACACCTTC. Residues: CASSVNNDYGYTF.

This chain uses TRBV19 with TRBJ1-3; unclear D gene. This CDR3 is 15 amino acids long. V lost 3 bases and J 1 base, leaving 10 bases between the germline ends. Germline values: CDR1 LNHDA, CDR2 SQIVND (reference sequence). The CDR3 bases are TGTGCCAGTAGTATTTTTACGGATTCTGGAAACACCATATATTTT. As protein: CASSIFTDSGNTIYF.

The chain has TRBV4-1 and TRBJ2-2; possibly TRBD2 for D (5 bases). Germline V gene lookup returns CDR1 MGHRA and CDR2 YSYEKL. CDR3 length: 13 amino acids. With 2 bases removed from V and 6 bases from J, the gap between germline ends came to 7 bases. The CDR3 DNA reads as TGCGCCAGCAGCCAACCAGCGGCCGGGGAGCTGTTTTTT. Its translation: CASSQPAAGELFF.

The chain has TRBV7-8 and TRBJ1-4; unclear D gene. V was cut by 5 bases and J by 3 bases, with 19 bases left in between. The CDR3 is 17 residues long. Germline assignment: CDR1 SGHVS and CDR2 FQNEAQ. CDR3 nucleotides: TGTGCCAGCAGCCCACTTAGGGTAACGGGATCTAATGAAAAACTGTTTTTT. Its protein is CASSPLRVTGSNEKLFF. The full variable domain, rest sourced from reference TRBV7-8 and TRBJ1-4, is GAGVSQSPRYKVAKRGQDVALRCDPISGHVSLFWYQQALGQGPEFLTYFQNEAQLDKSGLPSDRFFAERPEGSVSTLKIQRTQQEDSAVYLCASSPLRVTGSNEKLFFGSGTQLSVL.

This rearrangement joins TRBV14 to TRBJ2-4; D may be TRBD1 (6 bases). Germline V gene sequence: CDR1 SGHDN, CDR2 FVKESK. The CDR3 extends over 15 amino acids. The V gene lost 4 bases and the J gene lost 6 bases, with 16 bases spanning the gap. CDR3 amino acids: CASSPSGGAGNIQYF. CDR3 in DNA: TGTGCCAGCAGCCCTTCTGGGGGCGCCGGAAACATTCAGTACTTC.

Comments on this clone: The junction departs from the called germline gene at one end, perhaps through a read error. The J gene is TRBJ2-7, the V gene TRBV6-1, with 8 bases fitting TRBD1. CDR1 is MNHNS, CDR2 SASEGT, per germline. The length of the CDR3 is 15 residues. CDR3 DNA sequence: TGTGTCAGCAGTGAAGGGCAGGGGGCCAGCTACGAGCAGTACTTC. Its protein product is CVSSEGQGASYEQYF.